The sequence of this T cell receptor (beta chain) was determined in a study of human T cells and chemical hapten exposure (dated by TCRdb to the early 2020s). For context, the study as a whole: For sensitization, 2% DPC in acetone was applied to a roughly 2 cm by roughly 2 cm area of upper inner arm skin. Throughout the roughly 23-week study period, patients were also given weekly therapeutic DPC doses on the scalp. Patch tests used Finn chambers with 0.01% DPC on the upper back, scored after 6 days by International Contact Dermatitis Research Group standards. The patient cohort, mostly female, included alopecia areata with under or over 50% scalp involvement, alopecia totalis and alopecia universalis. Libraries were pooled for sequencing, and variation in per-sample TCR yields was attributed mainly to small differences in library volumes within the pool. This study followed changes in the peripheral blood TCR repertoire in vivo during primary and secondary sensitization of alopecia patients to the hapten diphenylcyclopropenone (DPC). Blood samples were taken from patients before sensitization (week 0) and at 2, 6 and about 24 weeks after DPC sensitization. About 30 alopecia patients provided blood for TCR sequencing at one to four time points (pre-sensitization, 2, 6 and 24 weeks). Overall results and qualifications from the work: The number of PT1 expanded TCRs positively correlated with patch test score, significant at thresholds 8, 16 and 32 but not 4. No change with DPC sensitization was found in the number of TCRs above 1 in 1000 frequency, and no evidence of global repertoire structure alterations was found. Compared with pre-sensitization or healthy control sets, expanded TCRs formed significantly more large CDR3 similarity clusters, which is consistent with antigen-driven responses. Alopecia, a presumed autoimmune disease, was present in all patients, so the immune response of the patients might differ from that of healthy individuals. After repeated subsampling, changes were observed in the strength of the expansion versus patch-test correlation and in the threshold at which the correlation became significant.

The germline V gene (reference sequence) yields SEHNR for CDR1 and FQNEAQ for CDR2. The CDR3 starts with the cysteine, ends with the phenylalanine, and has 15 residues. Here the CDR3 DNA is all that survives: 45 bases in frame from base 1. V is pared back by 5 bases and J by 3 bases, with 13 bases lying between the germline termini. This clonotype has ten or more counts. Its specific antigen is unknown. Per-nucleotide qualities are absent, and no much larger clonotype sits a single base away. The time point tag for this specimen amounts to: patch test 2, 6 weeks after DPC sensitization. The treatment or condition label of this sample denotes: therapeutic diphenylcyclopropenone sensitization with weekly scalp DPC. At each patch-test visit, blood was drawn before the patch test was applied. Patients were eligible if aged 18 to 70, diagnosed with alopecia and judged suitable for DPC therapy, and pregnant patients were excluded. Total RNA was extracted from unfractionated whole blood that had been collected in Tempus Blood RNA tubes.

To prepare the library, RACE was applied. Sequencing used a NextSeq 500. Library preparation attached unique molecular identifiers to individual cDNA molecules for quantitative, reproducible TCR counting. From each blood RNA sample, both TCR alpha and TCR beta chains were sequenced. The original pipeline was this. The median number of TCRs per sample was approximately 93,000, ranging from 23,224 to 690,600. V, J and CDR3 annotation of the TCR reads was performed with the Decombinator software suite. Every sample was subsampled to the same number of TCRs (28,000) for the PS versus PT1 abundance plots. Expanded TCRs were defined as absent before sensitization and observed at least eight times at the 2-week time point. The public reads were reanalyzed by TCRdb: fastp trimming at Q25, MiXCR alignment, in-frame beta chains only. Each entry merges the rows of one CDR3 protein and shows their most common DNA and genes. The V and J calls here are based on TCRdb, not the publication. For this sample there are 65,000 to 95,000 distinct CDR3 sequences; 6% to 8.5% appear just once. Clones ranked in the top ten supply 1% to 1.5% of the sample.

Sequencing was performed on whole blood, taken in connection with sensitization to the hapten diphenylcyclopropenone (DPC). This receptor was identified in a woman aged 25-40 years with alopecia areata. Some clones in this sample may be carry-over from other donors' samples. The chain uses TRBV7-9 and TRBJ2-2, with no reliable assignment of the D segment. Here is the DNA: TGTGCCAGCAGCCCTCCAGGATGGGACACCGGGGAGCTGTTTTTT. It translates as CASSPPGWDTGELFF.